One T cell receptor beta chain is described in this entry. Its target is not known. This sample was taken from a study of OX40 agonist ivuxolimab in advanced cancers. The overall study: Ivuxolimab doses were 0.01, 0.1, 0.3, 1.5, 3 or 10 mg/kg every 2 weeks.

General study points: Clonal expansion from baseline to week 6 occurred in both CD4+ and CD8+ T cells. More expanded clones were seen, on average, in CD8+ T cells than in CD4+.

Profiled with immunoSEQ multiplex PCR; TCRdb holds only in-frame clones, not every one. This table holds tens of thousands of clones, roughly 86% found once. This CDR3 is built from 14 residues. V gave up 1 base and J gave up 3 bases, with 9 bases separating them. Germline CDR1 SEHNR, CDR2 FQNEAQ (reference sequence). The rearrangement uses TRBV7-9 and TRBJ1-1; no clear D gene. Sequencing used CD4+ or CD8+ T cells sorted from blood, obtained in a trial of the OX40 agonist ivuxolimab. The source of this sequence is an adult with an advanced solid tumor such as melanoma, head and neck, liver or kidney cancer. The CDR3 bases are TGTGCCAGCAGCTTAGAGGGCGTGGACACTGAAGCTTTCTTT. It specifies CASSLEGVDTEAFF.